This entry features one T cell receptor (beta chain) sequence. Its antigen is unknown. The record originates from a study of liver allograft versus peripheral blood T cells. Study-wide context: Comparisons were made between T cell receptor repertoires found in transplanted livers and those circulating in recipients' peripheral blood.

Study-level results: Liver allograft T cell receptor repertoires were reported to differ from peripheral blood repertoires.

Germline CDR1 is MNHEY and CDR2 is SMNVEV (reference sequence). The CDR3 is made up of 17 amino acids. V trimming: 3 bases; J trimming: 7 bases; junction bases outside the gene matches: 15. TCRdb redid the calling of the reads with MiXCR, one entry per CDR3 protein. The data show about 8,400 distinct CDR3 sequences, 17% seen once. The rearrangement joins TRBV27 to TRBJ2-1; 7 bases are shared with TRBD2. The sequence was obtained from a human patient who had a liver transplant. The T cells may partly be graft donor cells. CDR3 bases: TGTGCCAGCAGTTTTTGGACGGGAGGTGGGTGGCGGAATGAGCAGTTCTTC. It yields the protein CASSFWTGGGWRNEQFF.